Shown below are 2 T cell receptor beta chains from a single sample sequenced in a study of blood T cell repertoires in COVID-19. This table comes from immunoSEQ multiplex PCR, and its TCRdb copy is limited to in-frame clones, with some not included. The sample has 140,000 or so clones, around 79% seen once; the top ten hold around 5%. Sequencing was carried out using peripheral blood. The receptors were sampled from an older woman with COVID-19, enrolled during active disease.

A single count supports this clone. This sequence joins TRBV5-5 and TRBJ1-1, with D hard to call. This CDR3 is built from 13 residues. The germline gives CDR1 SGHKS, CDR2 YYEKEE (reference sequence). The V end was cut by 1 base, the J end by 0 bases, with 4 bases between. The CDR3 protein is CASSLSVNTEAFF. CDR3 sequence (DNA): TGTGCCAGCAGCTTGTCAGTGAACACTGAAGCTTTCTTT.

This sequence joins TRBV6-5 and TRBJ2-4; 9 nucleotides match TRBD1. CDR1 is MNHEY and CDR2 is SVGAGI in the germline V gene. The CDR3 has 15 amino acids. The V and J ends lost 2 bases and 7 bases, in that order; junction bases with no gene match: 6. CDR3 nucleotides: TGTGCCAGCAGTTACAACCCACAGGGGGCGAACATTCAGTACTTC. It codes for CASSYNPQGANIQYF.